This TCR beta chain was captured in a study of regulatory T cells in long-lasting Graves disease (dated by TCRdb to the early 2020s). Regarding the research as a whole: Patients with newly diagnosed Graves' disease had been on antithyroid drugs for under 3 months. This study used TCR sequencing and RNA sequencing of peripheral blood to compare persistent Graves' disease patients against newly diagnosed Graves' disease patients. The study took place in China and was registered as a clinical trial. TCR sequencing covered some 13 persistent and some 20 newly diagnosed Graves' disease patients, about 35 samples in total.

The V end gives up 5 bases and the J end 6 bases, leaving 12 bases in the junction not matched to a gene. The CDR3, cysteine through phenylalanine, is 16 amino acids long. Only the CDR3 part of the read is kept: 48 bases, read in frame from the first base. CDR1 and CDR2 were assigned from the germline V gene as MNHNS and SASEGT. This clonotype was recorded at least ten times. What antigen it recognizes has not been identified. No base-level quality is on record; no much larger clone is a single base apart. The paper's findings and limits, for the study overall: Compared with newly diagnosed patients, patients with persistent Graves' disease had lower TCR Shannon entropy and fewer highly expanded clones, which suggests clonal expansion. The authors acknowledged the small sample size as a limitation that may reduce accuracy. Because the primary lesion, thyroid tissue, could not be accessed, the study looked at peripheral blood alone. Persistent disease showed preferential use of TRBV28, TRBJ1-2 and TRBJ2-5, whereas newly diagnosed disease favored TRBV20-1 and TRBJ2-1. Only the TCR beta chain was sequenced and analyzed. Patients with persistent disease shared more public clonotypes (about 3,000) than newly diagnosed patients did (approximately 970).

Library preparation used multiplex PCR. Sequencing was carried out with an Illumina HiSeq 4000. TCR beta libraries were built with iRepertoire HTBI primers and Arm-PCR amplification of CDR3 regions. Before sequencing, the PCR products went through gel purification. Processing in the source paper ran as follows. Across samples, about 64 TRBV and 13 to 15 TRBJ segments were identified and used for gene usage analysis of CDR3 amino acid clonotypes. COPE and FqMerger were used to merge filtered high-quality paired reads into contigs. Contigs were aligned with BLAST to IMGT TRBV, TRBD and TRBJ reference genes, and CDR3 was defined per IMGT. Clonotypes above 0.1% frequency were classified as highly expanded clones. Repertoire diversity was measured by Shannon entropy, and V-J evenness by the Gini coefficient. Public clonotypes were defined as clonotypes shared by more than one individual. TCRdb itself trimmed the public reads at Q25 with fastp, ran MiXCR and retained productive beta chains. Each entry is one CDR3 protein sequence, shown with its most common DNA and genes. The V and J calls and clone size come from TCRdb's table, not from the authors' own analysis. The sample table contains approximately 350,000 distinct CDR3 sequences; only one count was recorded for about 10% of them. In total, the top ten clones hold 18% of the sample.

The time point label, read with the paper, signifies: newly diagnosed GD, antithyroid drugs for less than 3 months. For both TCR sequencing and RNA sequencing, RNA was extracted from PBMCs using TRIzol. The diagnosis of Graves' disease followed American Thyroid Association guidelines. The patients came from an endocrinology department in Xi'an, China. Each patient gave 7.5 to 10 milliliters of peripheral blood, collected in an EDTA anticoagulant tube. Ficoll Paque Plus density gradient separation was used to isolate PBMCs, and no additional T cell sorting was done. An Agilent 2100 Bioanalyzer and agarose gel were used to check RNA quality, and a NanoDrop 2000 was used to measure RNA concentration. A further study also used this sample, focusing on T cells in Graves' hyperthyroidism and ophthalmopathy. From the second report: A patient counted as having stable Graves' hyperthyroidism if no progression to ophthalmopathy occurred over 18 months of follow-up. The hyperthyroidism patients were between 18 and 65 years old and newly diagnosed, with a disease duration of less than 2 months. Patients with uncontrolled infections, other autoimmune diseases, pregnancy or lactation were excluded. Diagnoses were based on clinical symptoms, serum thyroxine and TRAb, thyroid ultrasound and orbital computed tomography. A first-round RT-PCR of the TCR CDR3 used the HTBI primer set with the Qiagen OneStep RT-PCR kit. Most expanded thyroid clonotypes (frequency above 0.001) were also detected in blood, suggesting blood repertoires may reflect thyroid immune responses. A 13 V-J signature model separated ophthalmopathy from stable hyperthyroidism, with over 85% sensitivity and 81.08% specificity in cross-validation and 80%/75% in testing. In validation, the model predicted progression to ophthalmopathy a median of 6.5 months before onset, with about 70% sensitivity and roughly 79% specificity. To identify distinguishing TCR V-J signatures, a discovery cohort of some 99 patients was used, comprising 40 to 45 with Graves' ophthalmopathy and under 60 with stable Graves' hyperthyroidism. Whether ophthalmopathy could be predicted prospectively was tested in an independent validation cohort made up of fewer than 20 hyperthyroidism patients plus 17 patients who later progressed to ophthalmopathy. For training and testing, the 100 or so patients in the discovery cohort were randomly divided in a 7:3 ratio. Thyroid tissue and blood T-cell repertoires from several Graves' hyperthyroidism patients were also compared in the study. Following sampling, methimazole starting at 30 mg daily was given to hyperthyroidism patients, and high-dose intravenous methylprednisolone was given to ophthalmopathy patients. Libraries were constructed in a second round of multiplex PCR, after which size selection and purification were performed. Sequencing of the libraries was done on an Illumina HiSeq2000 using paired-end 100 bp reads. SOAPnuke was used to process the raw data, with reads discarded if the reads contained adapters or uncalled bases, had a mean Phred below 15, or lacked an exact constant-primer or identifier match. High-quality paired reads were merged with COPE v1.2.5, and unique nucleotide sequences were defined as clonotypes. Clonotypes were aligned to IMGT TRBV, TRBD and TRBJ reference segments using MiTCR v1.1. The analysis included only V-J combinations with a frequency above 0.0001, which together covered approximately 99% of the repertoires. A TCS score was defined as the ratio of F50 (clonal expansion) to E x V (chaos), with BLOSUM62-based TCRdist applied between CDR3 peptides within each V-J. Welch's t-statistics and random forest reduced 500 to 650 V-J features to roughly 13, which were used in a naive Bayes classifier (R e1071). No statistical method was used to set the sample size in advance, and investigators knew the group allocation. The paper reports TCR Vbeta CDR3 sequencing of roughly 140 peripheral blood samples: approximately 41 ophthalmopathy, 70 to 85 hyperthyroidism and about 17 progressor patients.

The chain is encoded by TRBV6-1 joined to TRBJ1-5, with TRBD1 identical over 8 junction bases. Sequenced here: peripheral blood mononuclear cells (PBMCs), sampled at new diagnosis, from a patient treated with antithyroid drugs. This clonotype originated in a woman aged 18 to 35 with Graves disease. Donor details come from another sample of the same person, matched by shared clones. The nucleotide sequence is given as TGTGCCAGCAGTCTACCCGGACAGGGCTGGGGTCAGCCCCAGCATTTT. It specifies CASSLPGQGWGQPQHF.